Each of the 6 T cell receptor beta chains below was sequenced from the same sample in a study of T cell clones after liver transplantation. Produced via immunoSEQ multiplex PCR; TCRdb's table is partial and in-frame only. The sample has 98,000 or so clones, approximately 85% seen once. The sequencing used CD4+ T cells from blood, collected before liver transplant. The receptors were gathered from a human donor who received a liver transplant.

The gene calls are TRBV7-3 and TRBJ2-2; maybe TRBD2 (6 bases). This CDR3 contains 16 residues. Trimming cost V 1 base and J 0 bases, with 9 bases left between them. In germline, CDR1 is SGHTA, CDR2 FQGTGA. The CDR3 spells CASSLIGGTNTGELFF. The CDR3 nucleotides are TGTGCCAGCAGCTTAATCGGAGGGACGAACACCGGGGAGCTGTTTTTT.

This clone turned up a few times. The J gene is TRBJ1-2, the V gene TRBV4-1, with D possibly TRBD1 on 5 matching bases. The CDR3 has 14 residues. Germline V gene sequence: CDR1 MGHRA, CDR2 YSYEKL. V shed 1 base and J shed 5 bases, with 11 bases lying between them. This CDR3 reads CASSQAGTAYGYTF. CDR3 DNA sequence: TGCGCCAGCAGCCAAGCCGGGACGGCGTATGGCTACACCTTC.

The chain is built from TRBV6-6 and TRBJ2-7; 7 bases align to TRBD1. Germline values: CDR1 MNHNY, CDR2 SVGAGI (reference sequence). The CDR3 contains 12 residues. V lost 10 bases, J lost 2 bases, and 5 bases stayed unmatched. Here the CDR3 reads CATGDSTYEQYF. As DNA, the CDR3 is TGTGCCACTGGGGACAGCACCTACGAGCAGTACTTC.

This clone was seen once. The genes are TRBV28 and TRBJ1-5, with 7 bases identical to TRBD1. Per the germline V gene, CDR1 is MDHEN and CDR2 is SYDVKM. The CDR3 loop spans 15 amino acids. V was pared by 3 bases and J by 0 bases, with 2 bases of the junction left unmatched. CDR3 DNA sequence: TGTGCCAGCAGTTTCGAGGGGGCTAGCAATCAGCCCCAGCATTTT. Amino acids: CASSFEGASNQPQHF. The entire variable domain, with the rest obtained from reference TRBV28 and TRBJ1-5, is as follows: DVKVTQSSRYLVKRTGEKVFLECVQDMDHENMFWYRQDPGLGLRLIYFSYDVKMKEKGDIPEGYSVSREKKERFSLILESASTNQTSMYLCASSFEGASNQPQHFGDGTRLSIL.

The chain employs TRBV10-1 and TRBJ2-3; D ambiguous. CDR3 length: 16 residues. Germline CDR1 is WNHNN and CDR2 is SYGVQD (reference sequence). Between the trimmed V and J ends, which lost 4 bases and 1 base, there was a span of 15 bases. The CDR3 DNA sequence: TGCGCCAGCAGTGGGTTTCGCAGCCCGGGCACAGATACGCAGTATTTT. Translating it yields CASSGFRSPGTDTQYF.

The CDR3 sequence: CASRGASGQETQYF. The CDR3 coding sequence is TGTGCCAGCAGGGGGGCTAGCGGTCAAGAGACCCAGTACTTC. The V and J genes are TRBV2 and TRBJ2-5, with D possibly being TRBD2 (7 bases). Germline CDR1 SNHLY, CDR2 FYNNEI. Trimming pared 6 bases from V and 2 bases from J, leaving 13 bases between. CDR3 length equals 14 residues.